This TCR beta chain comes out of a study of T cell changes during pregnancy in multiple sclerosis. Profiling relied on immunoSEQ multiplex PCR, and the TCRdb table lists in-frame clones only, not all of them. The top ten clones hold under 2% of a sample with roughly 100,000 clones, 91% of them seen once. The trim removed 3 bases at V and 2 bases at J, leaving 4 bases unmatched. Germline-derived CDR1 and CDR2 are SGDLS and YYNGEE. The CDR3 is 14 residues long. The sequence was collected from a female donor in good health, enrolled as a control in a pregnancy study. The specimen comprised peripheral blood, sampled after pregnancy. The rearrangement joins TRBV9 to TRBJ1-2; TRBD1 matches 7 bases. The CDR3, as DNA: TGTGCCAGCAGCGAGGCAGGGGGAAACTATGGCTACACCTTC. Amino acids: CASSEAGGNYGYTF.